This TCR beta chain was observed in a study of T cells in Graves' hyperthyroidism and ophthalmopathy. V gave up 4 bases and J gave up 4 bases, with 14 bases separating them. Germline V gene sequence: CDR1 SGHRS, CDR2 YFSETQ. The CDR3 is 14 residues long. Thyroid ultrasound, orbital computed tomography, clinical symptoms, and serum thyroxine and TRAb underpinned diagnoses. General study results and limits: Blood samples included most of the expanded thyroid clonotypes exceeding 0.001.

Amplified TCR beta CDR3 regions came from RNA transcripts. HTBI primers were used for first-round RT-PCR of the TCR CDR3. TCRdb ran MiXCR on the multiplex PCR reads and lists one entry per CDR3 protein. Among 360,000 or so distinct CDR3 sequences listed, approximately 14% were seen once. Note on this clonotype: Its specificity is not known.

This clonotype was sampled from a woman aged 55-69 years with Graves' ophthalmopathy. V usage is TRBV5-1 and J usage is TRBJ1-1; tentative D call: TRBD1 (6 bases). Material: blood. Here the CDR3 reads CASSPDSRGTEAFF. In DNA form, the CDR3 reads TGCGCCAGCAGCCCGGACAGTAGAGGCACTGAAGCTTTCTTT.